One sample yielded the 13 T cell receptor beta chains listed below, sequenced in a study of T cells in Graves' hyperthyroidism and ophthalmopathy. The source material, RNA transcripts, was used to amplify TCR beta CDR3 regions. An initial round of RT-PCR targeting the TCR CDR3 relied on the HTBI primer set. TCRdb reprocessed the multiplex PCR reads with MiXCR, giving one entry per CDR3 protein. The sample contains around 600,000 distinct CDR3 sequences, roughly 15% of which appear only once. The sequencing input was blood. These receptors all come from a woman between 45 and 60 years old with Graves' ophthalmopathy.

This rearrangement joins TRBV15 to TRBJ2-4, with 9 positions matching TRBD2. The germline gives CDR1 LNHNV, CDR2 YYDKDF (reference sequence). Losses at the gene ends were 0 bases for V and 0 bases for J; bases not matched to a gene: 3. This CDR3 has 17 residues. The CDR3 nucleotides are TGTGCCACCAGCAGAGATAGCGGGAGCCTAGCCAAAAACATTCAGTACTTC. As protein: CATSRDSGSLAKNIQYF. Full variable domain (rest looked up from reference TRBV15 and TRBJ2-4): DAMVIQNPRYQVTQFGKPVTLSCSQTLNHNVMYWYQQKSSQAPKLLFHYYDKDFNNEADTPDNFQSRRPNTSFCFLDIRSPGLGDTAMYLCATSRDSGSLAKNIQYFGAGTRLSVL.

This clonotype has only a few counts. V is TRBV6-5 and J is TRBJ2-1, with TRBD2 matching 12 bases. Trimming cost V 0 bases and J 0 bases; bases outside gene matches: 3. This CDR3 has 18 residues. Germline assignment: CDR1 MNHEY and CDR2 SVGAGI. The CDR3, as DNA: TGTGCCAGCAGTTACTCGAGGACTAGCGGGACCTCCTACAATGAGCAGTTCTTC. Translation gives CASSYSRTSGTSYNEQFF.

This clonotype was seen at least ten times. The CDR3 coding sequence is TGCGCCAGCAGTAGCGGACTAGCGGGACCCTTCAACACCGGGGAGCTGTTTTTT. Its translation: CASSSGLAGPFNTGELFF. The chain combines TRBV5-1 with TRBJ2-2; 12 nucleotides line up with TRBD2. The CDR3 length is 18 residues. V trimming: 5 bases; J trimming: 2 bases; junction bases outside the gene matches: 10. CDR1 SGHRS and CDR2 YFSETQ come from the germline V gene.

This chain connects TRBV4-2 to TRBJ1-2; D not resolved. The germline V gene has CDR1 LGHNA and CDR2 YNFKEQ. The CDR3 consists of 14 residues. V was clipped by 2 bases and J by 2 bases, with 9 bases between them. The CDR3 DNA reads as TGTGCCAGCAGCCAAATGATCGGGAACTATGGCTACACCTTC. It specifies CASSQMIGNYGYTF.

This chain's CDR3 is CASSTGLAGGSYNEQFF. DNA for the CDR3: TGCGCCAGCAGCACCGGACTAGCGGGAGGCTCCTACAATGAGCAGTTCTTC. The chain employs TRBV5-1 and TRBJ2-1, with 14 bases aligning to TRBD2. Losses at the gene ends were 4 bases for V and 0 bases for J; bases not matched to a gene: 3. CDR3 length: 17 residues. Per the germline V gene, CDR1 is SGHRS and CDR2 is YFSETQ.

The table lists this clonotype with a few counts. V gene TRBV5-1 combines with J gene TRBJ2-7, with 7 nucleotides matching TRBD2. This CDR3 is 16 amino acids long. Germline V gene data show CDR1 as SGHRS and CDR2 as YFSETQ. Trimming cost V 5 bases and J 2 bases; bases outside gene matches: 13. CDR3 DNA sequence: TGCGCCAGCAGTCCAGGCGGGCCTAGCGGTACCTACGAGCAGTACTTC. As protein: CASSPGGPSGTYEQYF. Full variable domain (outside the CDR3, taken from reference TRBV5-1 and TRBJ2-7): KAGVTQTPRYLIKTRGQQVTLSCSPISGHRSVSWYQQTPGQGLQFLFEYFSETQRNKGNFPGRFSGRQFSNSRSEMNVSTLELGDSALYLCASSPGGPSGTYEQYFGPGTRLTVT.

This clonotype turned up a few times. V is TRBV10-3 and J is TRBJ1-1; D uncertain. The CDR3 runs 14 residues. Looked up from germline, CDR1 is ENHRY and CDR2 is SYGVKD. V was cut by 0 bases and J by 1 base, with 6 bases left in between. The CDR3 protein is CAISESRTNTEAFF. The CDR3 DNA reads as TGTGCCATCAGTGAGTCCCGGACGAACACTGAAGCTTTCTTT.

This clonotype was counted at least ten times. V gene TRBV2 combines with J gene TRBJ2-3, with TRBD2 matching 11 bases. The V gene end was trimmed by 4 bases and the J gene end by 3 bases; junction bases not matched to a gene: 6. This CDR3 comprises 16 residues. The V gene's germline CDR1 is SNHLY and CDR2 FYNNEI. Here the CDR3 DNA reads TGTGCCAGCAGTGCCCCACTAGCGGGAGCTACAGATACGCAGTATTTT. The encoded protein is CASSAPLAGATDTQYF.

This clonotype was observed a handful of times. V and J are TRBV30 and TRBJ1-6, with a possible D match to TRBD1 (5 bases). The CDR3 totals 13 residues. CDR1 is GTSNPN, CDR2 SVGIG, per germline (reference sequence). Trimming took 4 bases from V and 8 from J, leaving 12 bases between them. This CDR3 is CAWNEGSHSPLHF. The CDR3 DNA reads TGTGCCTGGAACGAGGGGTCGCATTCACCCCTCCACTTT.

This clonotype was counted only a few times. This sequence joins TRBV6-1 and TRBJ2-7; tentative D call: TRBD2 (6 bases). The CDR3 consists of 12 residues. Trimming removed 10 bases at V and 6 bases at J, with 16 bases between. CDR1 and CDR2 (germline): MNHNS, SASEGT. This chain's CDR3 is CATGTGVVEQYF. CDR3 coding DNA: TGTGCCACCGGGACGGGGGTGGTCGAGCAGTACTTC.

This clonotype was recorded many times. This chain links TRBV5-5 with TRBJ2-1; D is perhaps TRBD1 (6 bases). CDR3 length: 14 amino acids. Trimming shortened V by 2 bases and J by 5 bases, and 11 bases separated the two germline ends. Germline values: CDR1 SGHKS, CDR2 YYEKEE (reference sequence). The CDR3 loop reads CASSFRGIDNEQFF. As DNA, the CDR3 is TGTGCCAGCAGCTTCAGGGGAATCGACAATGAGCAGTTCTTC.

V gene TRBV7-3 combines with J gene TRBJ2-2; TRBD2 matches 10 bases. Germline V gene lookup returns CDR1 SGHTA and CDR2 FQGTGA. V gave up 4 bases and J gave up 4 bases; unmatched junction bases: 6. This CDR3 has 16 residues. CDR3 DNA sequence: TGTGCCAGCAGCTCCCTAGCGGGAGTAGTCACCGGGGAGCTGTTTTTT. Translation: CASSSLAGVVTGELFF.

This clonotype was detected many times. The chain has TRBV2 and TRBJ2-3; 7 nucleotides agree with TRBD1. Trimming cost V 5 bases and J 1 base; bases outside gene matches: 6. Germline lookup yields CDR1 SNHLY and CDR2 FYNNEI. This CDR3 spans 15 amino acids. The CDR3 region is CASSLQGVGTDTQYF. The CDR3 coding sequence is TGTGCCAGCAGTCTCCAGGGGGTTGGCACAGATACGCAGTATTTT.